These T cell receptor beta chains were read from a single sample in a study of T cell changes during pregnancy in multiple sclerosis. The protocol was immunoSEQ multiplex PCR, while the TCRdb copy is restricted to in-frame clones and leaves out a portion. Here the sample spans over 35,000 clones, 80% to 95% being singletons. Specimen: peripheral blood. These receptors originate from a female donor with multiple sclerosis, enrolled in a pregnancy study. CDR3s leave out the opening cysteine and the closing phenylalanine or tryptophan. The order of the fields is V gene, J gene, CDR3 protein.

TRBV19	TRBJ1-2	ASSIVPGVRPYGYT
TRBV7-2	TRBJ2-7	ASSSTGTVTYEQY
TRBV27	TRBJ2-3	ASSRDFRTDTQY
TRBV28	TRBJ2-6	ASSLNRWSSGANVLT
TRBV29-1	TRBJ2-3	SSAGISGTDTQY
TRBV25-1	TRBJ1-1	ASSEYPPSLMNTEAF
TRBV10-2	TRBJ2-2	ASQKEAGELF
TRBV7-2	TRBJ2-4	ASSLGGGPRDIQY
TRBV7-2	TRBJ2-2	ASSPGLAAANTGELF
TRBV5-1	TRBJ1-4	ASRSGQDEKLF
TRBV25-1	TRBJ1-2	ASSVAVDGYT
TRBV5-1	TRBJ2-1	ASSLLATSVIGVGYNEQF
TRBV27	TRBJ2-2	ASSHPGLGELF
TRBV19	TRBJ1-4	ASSGLESTNEKLF
TRBV11-2	TRBJ2-1	ASSSSGRGYNEQF
TRBV6-1	TRBJ2-7	ASSRTSGKDYEQY
TRBV11-2	TRBJ2-1	ASSPFGWGSEQF
TRBV28	TRBJ2-3	AGSAAGAGSTDTQY
TRBV18	TRBJ1-4	ASSPRVENEKLF
TRBV7-2	TRBJ1-4	ASSSRDSEEKLF
TRBV6-6	TRBJ1-2	ASNLGQTNYGYT
TRBV5-6	TRBJ2-7	ASSTTGTGLIEQY
TRBV28	TRBJ2-7	ASSRGTSGRVYYEQY
TRBV6-7	TRBJ2-7	ASRLAVRQDYEQY
TRBV11-2	TRBJ2-5	ASSLGGRGQGETQY
TRBV7-2	TRBJ1-6	ASSGFRSPLH
TRBV21-1	TRBJ2-1	ASEPTLHEQF
TRBV19	TRBJ1-4	ASSIQGLHEKLF
TRBV19	TRBJ2-3	ASSRRDRETDTQY
TRBV5-1	TRBJ1-4	ASSQDHSDRAPLF
TRBV9	TRBJ2-7	ASSVEPGTGVEQY
TRBV5-4	TRBJ2-5	ASSITSARQETQY
TRBV27	TRBJ2-7	ASSPRTGNEQY
TRBV7-2	TRBJ2-7	ASSSLQGGLNEQY
TRBV11-2	TRBJ2-3	ASSGGLRALGGTDTQY
TRBV25-1	TRBJ2-7	ASSKRGIYEQY
TRBV4-3	TRBJ2-7	ASSLESDRGSLEQY
TRBV5-4	TRBJ2-7	ASSHGTRSSYEQY
TRBV4-2	TRBJ2-1	ASSPLIGTSGI
TRBV7-3	TRBJ2-1	ASRGTGGSGEQF
TRBV19	TRBJ2-3	ASSLGQGTDTQY
TRBV6-6	TRBJ2-2	ASSSPLDRDRELF
TRBV30	TRBJ2-4	AWNRDRGPDGKNIQY
TRBV19	TRBJ1-2	ASSHQPGQGGGYT
TRBV5-1	TRBJ2-7	ASSFGGVTTEQY
TRBV5-6	TRBJ2-2	ASSRGLAGVTGELF
TRBV11-2	TRBJ1-2	ASSLGFVFTGGYT
TRBV27	TRBJ2-2	ASRGTGGRPGELF
TRBV10-2	TRBJ2-7	ASSERGSLGDYEQY
TRBV7-3	TRBJ1-5	ASSLSPSRNQPQH
TRBV28	TRBJ1-5	ASIDQGASQPQH
TRBV5-1	TRBJ2-7	ASSWGATTYEQY
TRBV27	TRBJ2-3	ASSLSQGPYTDTQY